Listed here are 14 T cell receptor beta chains from one sample, sequenced in a study of identical twins. TCRdb reprocessed the 5' RACE reads via MiXCR and lists one record per CDR3 protein. The table lists under 300,000 distinct CDR3 sequences, more than 9.5% of them singletons. These data also formed part of another study, on yellow fever vaccine responses in identical twins.

The sequenced material came from memory (CD45RO+) T cells sorted from blood. Receptors originate from a young woman in good health.

The chain has TRBV20-1 and TRBJ2-1; no definite D call. The CDR3 length is 15 residues. In germline, CDR1 is DFQATT, CDR2 SNEGSKA (reference sequence). The V and J ends lost 4 bases and 10 bases respectively, with 23 bases between them. CDR3 nucleotide sequence: TGCAGTGCTAAACCCCCATCGAGTCGTTTTTCGGAGCAGTTCTTC. This translates into CSAKPPSSRFSEQFF.

In its sample, this clonotype was seen a few times. At one of its ends the junction is not consistent with the germline gene, which may arise from a read error. The J gene is TRBJ2-3, the V gene TRBV6-2 or TRBV6-3; D not resolved. The CDR3 runs 16 residues. Germline CDR1 is MNHEY and CDR2 is SVGEGT. The CDR3 DNA reads TGTGCCAGCAGGTACTCCGGGCCCCCTCTCCCAGATACGCAGTATTTT. It is translated as CASRYSGPPLPDTQYF.

The chain has TRBV27 and TRBJ2-7, with D perhaps TRBD1 or TRBD2 (6 bases each). The CDR3 runs to 15 residues. V lost 6 bases, J lost 6 bases, and 21 bases lay in between. Germline CDR1 reads MNHEY; CDR2 reads SMNVEV (reference sequence). This chain's CDR3 is CASSRQRGALFEQYF. For the CDR3, the DNA is TGTGCCAGCAGCCGCCAGAGGGGGGCCCTTTTCGAGCAGTACTTC.

This clonotype was observed at least ten times. The V and J genes are TRBV20-1 and TRBJ2-3; 9 nucleotides line up with TRBD1. This CDR3 has 14 residues. Trimming cost V 6 bases and J 2 bases; bases outside gene matches: 6. The germline gives CDR1 DFQATT, CDR2 SNEGSKA (reference sequence). The CDR3: CSALRTGATDTQYF. In DNA form, the CDR3 reads TGCAGTGCCCTTCGGACAGGGGCCACAGATACGCAGTATTTT.

This clonotype was observed a few times. The chain joins TRBV5-1 to TRBJ2-1; no reliable D call. Germline lookup yields CDR1 SGHRS and CDR2 YFSETQ. This CDR3 contains 16 residues. V was pared by 0 bases and J by 2 bases, with 12 bases between. The CDR3 here is CASSLERHSTYNEQFF. The CDR3 DNA sequence: TGCGCCAGCAGCTTGGAAAGGCACTCGACCTACAATGAGCAGTTCTTC.

This clonotype was seen only a few times. This sequence joins TRBV7-2 and TRBJ1-3; D gene ambiguous. The CDR3 contains 16 residues. Trimming left V 5 bases short and J 0 bases short, with 14 bases between. Germline loops: CDR1 SGHTA, CDR2 FQGNSA. The CDR3 DNA reads as TGTGCCAGCAGCCCGTCGGGAGGACGCTCTGGAAACACCATATATTTT. Protein sequence: CASSPSGGRSGNTIYF.

This clonotype came up a few times. V is TRBV5-1 and J is TRBJ2-3; 9 nucleotides match TRBD1. CDR3 length: 16 amino acids. The germline CDR1 and CDR2 sequences are SGHRS and YFSETQ. J was trimmed by 1 base and V by 3 bases; bases with no gene match: 6. The CDR3 loop is CASSWGQGVGTDTQYF. In DNA, the CDR3 is TGCGCCAGCAGCTGGGGACAGGGAGTCGGCACAGATACGCAGTATTTT.

This chain links TRBV18 with TRBJ2-3; D is perhaps TRBD1 or TRBD2 (5 bases each). Germline CDR1 and CDR2: KGHSH and LQKENI. V shed 4 bases and J shed 6 bases, with 14 bases lying between them. The CDR3 sequence is 14 residues long. The CDR3 spells CASSLGTVADTQYF. The CDR3 region has the DNA TGTGCCAGCTCACTCGGGACGGTTGCGGATACGCAGTATTTT.

This clonotype was detected only a few times. V gene TRBV20-1 combines with J gene TRBJ2-7, with D possibly called TRBD1 or TRBD2 (6 bases each). Per germline, CDR1 DFQATT and CDR2 SNEGSKA (reference sequence). V was trimmed by 0 bases and J by 3 bases, leaving 15 bases between them. The CDR3 has 15 residues. CDR3 in amino acids: CSARESGAGIYEQYF. CDR3 in DNA: TGCAGTGCTAGAGAATCGGGGGCCGGGATCTACGAGCAGTACTTC.

The rearrangement joins TRBV7-9 to TRBJ1-6; D remains unclear. Trimming shortened V by 2 bases and J by 5 bases, and 7 bases separated the two germline ends. This CDR3 spans 14 amino acids. The germline gives CDR1 SEHNR, CDR2 FQNEAQ (reference sequence). The CDR3 nucleotides read TGTGCCAGCAGCTTAATGGGAGATAATTCACCCCTCCACTTT. Translation: CASSLMGDNSPLHF.

Many counts were recorded for this clonotype. The chain couples TRBV27 to TRBJ2-1; D might be TRBD1 or TRBD2, each matching 6 bases. The germline CDR1 and CDR2 sequences are MNHEY and SMNVEV (reference sequence). This CDR3 has 15 amino acids. The ends were cut back, 2 bases at V and 5 bases at J, with 13 bases in the middle. CDR3 coding DNA: TGTGCCAGCAGTTTAAGGGGGGCACCGAACAATGAGCAGTTCTTC. Encoded protein: CASSLRGAPNNEQFF.

There are a few counts of this clonotype. The chain uses TRBV12-3 or TRBV12-4 and TRBJ2-7; no clear D gene. V lost 2 bases to trimming and J lost 0 bases, with 20 bases between them. This CDR3 is 18 amino acids long. CDR3 nucleotide sequence: TGTGCCAGCAGTTTATTTGTGGGTACGGGCCTACACTCCTACGAGCAGTACTTC. It specifies CASSLFVGTGLHSYEQYF.

This chain links TRBV20-1 with TRBJ2-7; no definite D call. This CDR3 has 13 residues. In germline, CDR1 is DFQATT, CDR2 SNEGSKA (reference sequence). Trimming removed 1 base at V and 3 bases at J, with 10 bases between. The CDR3 sequence: CSARGKAGYEQYF. The CDR3 DNA follows: TGCAGTGCTAGAGGAAAAGCTGGCTACGAGCAGTACTTC.

This clonotype occurred a few times. The chain combines TRBV11-3 with TRBJ2-1; 8 nucleotides agree with TRBD2. Germline V gene sequence: CDR1 SGHNT, CDR2 YENEEA. Unmatched junction bases numbered 6, after V lost 5 bases and J lost 3 bases. The CDR3 contains 15 residues. In DNA, the CDR3 is TGTGCCAGCAGCAAGAGCGGGGGCCTCTACAATGAGCAGTTCTTC. Translated, it gives CASSKSGGLYNEQFF. The full variable domain, its missing parts supplied by reference TRBV11-3 and TRBJ2-1, is EAGVVQSPRYKIIEKKQPVAFWCNPISGHNTLYWYLQNLGQGPELLIRYENEEAVDDSQLPKDRFSAERLKGVDSTLKIQPAELGDSAVYLCASSKSGGLYNEQFFGPGTRLTVL.